The 9 T cell receptor beta chains listed next were all sequenced from one sample in a study of cytomegalovirus exposure and HLA in healthy donors. TCRdb's table, derived via immunoSEQ multiplex PCR, lists solely in-frame clones and lacks some. The table has about 160,000 clones, about 90% seen once. Sequencing input: PBMCs. All receptors derive from a man younger than 30 in good health and CMV-seropositive.

V usage is TRBV11-2 and J usage is TRBJ2-7, with a possible D match to TRBD1 (8 bases). Germline assignment: CDR1 SGHAT and CDR2 FQNNGV. The germline V and J ends were trimmed by 4 bases and 7 bases, with 17 bases remaining between them. CDR3 length: 14 amino acids. The CDR3 sequence: CASSSPRGRGEQYF. CDR3 nucleotides: TGTGCCAGCAGCTCACCCAGGGGGCGGGGGGAGCAGTACTTC.

J is TRBJ2-5 and V is TRBV18; TRBD1 matches 8 bases. Germline values: CDR1 KGHSH, CDR2 LQKENI. V trimming: 5 bases; J trimming: 7 bases; junction bases outside the gene matches: 9. The CDR3 totals 14 residues. In DNA form, the CDR3 reads TGTGCCAGCTCATCCGGACAGGGCGGCGGGACCCAGTACTTC. Its translation: CASSSGQGGGTQYF.

V usage is TRBV19 and J usage is TRBJ1-3; 9 bases agree with TRBD1. This CDR3 contains 14 residues. CDR1 and CDR2 from the germline V gene are LNHDA and SQIVND (reference sequence). After removal of 6 bases from V and 7 bases from J, the junction contained 7 bases not matched to a gene. The CDR3 sequence: CASRQQGAWNTIYF. The CDR3 nucleotides read TGTGCCAGTAGACAACAGGGGGCTTGGAACACCATATATTTT. The complete variable domain, with remaining parts taken from reference TRBV19 and TRBJ1-3, reads DGGITQSPKYLFRKEGQNVTLSCEQNLNHDAMYWYRQDPGQGLRLIYYSQIVNDFQKGDIAEGYSVSREKKESFPLTVTSAQKNPTAFYLCASRQQGAWNTIYFGEGSWLTVV.

The V call is TRBV28, the J call TRBJ2-7, with 11 bases aligning to TRBD2. Unmatched junction bases numbered 8, after V lost 8 bases and J lost 2 bases. This CDR3 has 15 amino acids. From germline, CDR1 is MDHEN and CDR2 SYDVKM. The CDR3 DNA reads as TGTGCCAGCCGAGTTCTAGCGGGAGGAACCTACGAGCAGTACTTC. Protein product: CASRVLAGGTYEQYF.

The rearrangement links TRBV6-1 to TRBJ2-7, with TRBD1 matching over 11 bases. This CDR3 has 13 amino acids. Trimming cost V 10 bases and J 4 bases; bases outside gene matches: 6. Germline CDR1 MNHNS, CDR2 SASEGT. The CDR3 loop is CATSDRGLYEQYF. CDR3 DNA sequence: TGTGCCACCTCGGACAGGGGGCTTTACGAGCAGTACTTC.

This chain connects TRBV7-9 to TRBJ2-7; 8 bases fit TRBD1. The CDR3 extends over 14 amino acids. With V trimmed by 3 bases and J by 3 bases, 4 bases remained unmatched. Germline V lookup: CDR1 SEHNR, CDR2 FQNEAQ (reference sequence). The CDR3 sequence: CASSLTGVDYEQYF. The DNA of the CDR3 is TGTGCCAGCAGCTTGACAGGGGTGGACTACGAGCAGTACTTC.

The chain employs TRBV2 and TRBJ2-7, with 9 bases lining up with TRBD1. The length of the CDR3 is 14 residues. The germline gives CDR1 SNHLY, CDR2 FYNNEI. Unmatched junction bases numbered 6, after V lost 4 bases and J lost 5 bases. The CDR3: CASSAGQGSDEQYF. CDR3 in DNA: TGTGCCAGCAGTGCTGGACAGGGGTCGGACGAGCAGTACTTC.

This clone was observed a single time. The chain combines TRBV28 with TRBJ1-1; D gene ambiguous. The germline V and J ends were trimmed by 6 bases and 8 bases, with 16 bases remaining between them. The germline gives CDR1 MDHEN, CDR2 SYDVKM. CDR3 length: 13 residues. The CDR3 sequence: CASSMSRETEAFF. CDR3 coding DNA: TGTGCCAGCAGCATGAGCCGGGAAACAGAAGCTTTCTTT.

V and J are TRBV28 and TRBJ2-3; TRBD2 is a possible D gene (6 bases). The V gene's germline CDR1 is MDHEN and CDR2 SYDVKM. CDR3 length: 12 residues. V gave up 4 bases and J gave up 5 bases, with 7 bases separating them. CDR3 nucleotide sequence: TGTGCCAGCAGTTCGCGGGGAGATACGCAGTATTTT. It yields the protein CASSSRGDTQYF. The entire variable domain, with the rest obtained from reference TRBV28 and TRBJ2-3, is as follows: DVKVTQSSRYLVKRTGEKVFLECVQDMDHENMFWYRQDPGLGLRLIYFSYDVKMKEKGDIPEGYSVSREKKERFSLILESASTNQTSMYLCASSSRGDTQYFGPGTRLTVL.